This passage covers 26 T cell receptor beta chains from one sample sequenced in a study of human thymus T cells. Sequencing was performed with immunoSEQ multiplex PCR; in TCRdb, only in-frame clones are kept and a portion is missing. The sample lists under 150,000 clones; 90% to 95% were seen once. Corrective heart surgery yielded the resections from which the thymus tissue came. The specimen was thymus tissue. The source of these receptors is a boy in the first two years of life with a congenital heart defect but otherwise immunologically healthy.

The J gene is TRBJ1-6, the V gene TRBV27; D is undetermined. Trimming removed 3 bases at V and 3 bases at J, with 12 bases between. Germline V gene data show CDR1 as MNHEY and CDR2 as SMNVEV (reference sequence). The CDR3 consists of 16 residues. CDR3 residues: CASSFSPQGYNSPLHF. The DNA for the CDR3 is TGTGCCAGCAGTTTTTCTCCCCAAGGCTATAATTCACCCCTCCACTTT.

The CDR3 reads CASKSAAATNEKLFF. The CDR3 coding sequence is TGTGCCAGCAAATCGGCTGCTGCAACTAATGAAAAACTGTTTTTT. The rearrangement uses TRBV7-6 and TRBJ1-4; D gene ambiguous. This CDR3 spans 15 amino acids. Trimming cost V 7 bases and J 0 bases, with 12 bases left between them. The V gene's germline CDR1 is SGHVS and CDR2 FNYEAQ.

The CDR3 nucleotides read TGTGCCAGCAGCCAAATCTGGGGACAGCCAACCTACGAGCAGTACTTC. Its translation: CASSQIWGQPTYEQYF. The chain carries TRBV11-2 and TRBJ2-7, with 7 bases identical to TRBD1. V lost 5 bases, J lost 2 bases, and 12 bases stayed unmatched. CDR3 size: 16 residues. Per the germline V gene, CDR1 is SGHAT and CDR2 is FQNNGV. The full variable domain, in which reference TRBV11-2 and TRBJ2-7 provide the parts outside the CDR3, is EAGVAQSPRYKIIEKRQSVAFWCNPISGHATLYWYQQILGQGPKLLIQFQNNGVVDDSQLPKDRFSAERLKGVDSTLKIQPAKLEDSAVYLCASSQIWGQPTYEQYFGPGTRLTVT.

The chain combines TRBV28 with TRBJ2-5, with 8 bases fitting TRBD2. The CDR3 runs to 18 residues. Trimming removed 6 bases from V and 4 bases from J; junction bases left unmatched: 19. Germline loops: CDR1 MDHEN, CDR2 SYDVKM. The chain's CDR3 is CASSPLRSGGPRPETQYF. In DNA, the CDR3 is TGTGCCAGCAGCCCACTCCGTTCGGGGGGGCCAAGGCCAGAGACCCAGTACTTC.

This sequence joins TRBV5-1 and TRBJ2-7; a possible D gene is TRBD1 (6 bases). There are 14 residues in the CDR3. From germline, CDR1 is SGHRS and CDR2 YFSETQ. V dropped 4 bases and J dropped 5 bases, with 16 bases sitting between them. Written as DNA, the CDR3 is TGCGCCAGCAGCCCAGGGGACCAAAAAGACGAGCAGTACTTC. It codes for CASSPGDQKDEQYF.

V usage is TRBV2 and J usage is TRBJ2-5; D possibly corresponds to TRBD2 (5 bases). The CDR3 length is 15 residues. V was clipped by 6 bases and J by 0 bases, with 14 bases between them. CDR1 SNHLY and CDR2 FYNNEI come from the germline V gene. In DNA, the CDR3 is TGTGCCAGCAGGGTCTGGACTCACAACCAAGAGACCCAGTACTTC. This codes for CASRVWTHNQETQYF.

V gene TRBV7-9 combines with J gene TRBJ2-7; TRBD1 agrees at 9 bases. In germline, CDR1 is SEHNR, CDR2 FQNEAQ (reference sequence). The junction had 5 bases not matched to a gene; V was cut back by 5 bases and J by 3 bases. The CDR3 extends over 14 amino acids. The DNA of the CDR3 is TGTGCCAGCAGCCCGACGGGACAGGGCTACGAGCAGTACTTC. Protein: CASSPTGQGYEQYF. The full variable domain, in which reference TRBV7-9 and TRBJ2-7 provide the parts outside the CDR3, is DTGVSQNPRHKITKRGQNVTFRCDPISEHNRLYWYRQTLGQGPEFLTYFQNEAQLEKSRLLSDRFSAERPKGSFSTLEIQRTEQGDSAMYLCASSPTGQGYEQYFGPGTRLTVT.

CDR3 region: CASSIGRGSSYEQYF. The CDR3 bases are TGTGCCAGTAGTATAGGTAGAGGGAGCTCCTACGAGCAGTACTTC. The chain joins TRBV19 to TRBJ2-7, with D maybe TRBD2 (5 bases). The CDR3 is 15 amino acids. In germline, CDR1 is LNHDA, CDR2 SQIVND (reference sequence). The V end was cut by 1 base, the J end by 0 bases, with 10 bases between. Combining the CDR3 with reference TRBV19 and TRBJ2-7 gives the whole variable domain DGGITQSPKYLFRKEGQNVTLSCEQNLNHDAMYWYRQDPGQGLRLIYYSQIVNDFQKGDIAEGYSVSREKKESFPLTVTSAQKNPTAFYLCASSIGRGSSYEQYFGPGTRLTVT.

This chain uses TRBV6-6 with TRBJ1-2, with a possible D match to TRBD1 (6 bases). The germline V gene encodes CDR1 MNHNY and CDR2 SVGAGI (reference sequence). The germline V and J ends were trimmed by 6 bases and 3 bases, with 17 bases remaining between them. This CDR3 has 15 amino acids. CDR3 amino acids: CASSARPGADYGYTF. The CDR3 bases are TGTGCCAGCAGCGCACGTCCAGGGGCTGACTATGGCTACACCTTC.

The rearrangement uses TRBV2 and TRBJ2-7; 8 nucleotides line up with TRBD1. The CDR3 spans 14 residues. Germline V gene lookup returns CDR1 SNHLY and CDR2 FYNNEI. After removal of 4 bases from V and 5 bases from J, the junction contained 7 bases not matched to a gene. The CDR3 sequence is CASSARTGSHEQYF. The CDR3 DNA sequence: TGTGCCAGCAGTGCTCGGACAGGGTCCCACGAGCAGTACTTC.

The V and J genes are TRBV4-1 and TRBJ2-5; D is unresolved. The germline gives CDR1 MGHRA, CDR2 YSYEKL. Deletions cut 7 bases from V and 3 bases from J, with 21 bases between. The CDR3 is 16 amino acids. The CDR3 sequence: CASTPAWKVFKETQYF. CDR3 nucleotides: TGCGCCAGCACCCCCGCTTGGAAAGTTTTTAAAGAGACCCAGTACTTC.

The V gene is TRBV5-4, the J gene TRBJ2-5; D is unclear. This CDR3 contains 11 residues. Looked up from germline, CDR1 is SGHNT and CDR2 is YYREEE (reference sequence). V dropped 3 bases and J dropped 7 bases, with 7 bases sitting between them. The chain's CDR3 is CASSSARTQYF. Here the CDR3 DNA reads TGTGCCAGCAGCTCGGCGCGGACCCAGTACTTC.

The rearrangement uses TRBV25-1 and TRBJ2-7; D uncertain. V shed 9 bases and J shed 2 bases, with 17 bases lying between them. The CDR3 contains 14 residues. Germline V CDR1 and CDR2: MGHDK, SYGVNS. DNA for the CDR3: TGTGCCAGTGTAAGCTCGACGAGCGCCTACGAGCAGTACTTC. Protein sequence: CASVSSTSAYEQYF.

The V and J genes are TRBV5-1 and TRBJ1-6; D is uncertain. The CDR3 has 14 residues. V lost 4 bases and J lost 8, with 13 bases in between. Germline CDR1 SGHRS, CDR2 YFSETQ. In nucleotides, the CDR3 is TGCGCCAGCAGCCCGGAAGGACGAGATTCACCCCTCCACTTT. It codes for CASSPEGRDSPLHF.

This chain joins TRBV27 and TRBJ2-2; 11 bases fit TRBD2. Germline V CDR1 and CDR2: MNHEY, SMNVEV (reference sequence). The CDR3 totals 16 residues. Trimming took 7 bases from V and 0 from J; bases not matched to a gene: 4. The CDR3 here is CASTPSGGTNTGELFF. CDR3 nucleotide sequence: TGTGCCAGCACCCCTAGCGGGGGGACGAACACCGGGGAGCTGTTTTTT.

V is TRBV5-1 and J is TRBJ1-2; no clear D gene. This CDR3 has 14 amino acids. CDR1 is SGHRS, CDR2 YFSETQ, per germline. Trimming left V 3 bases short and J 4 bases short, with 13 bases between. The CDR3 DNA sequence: TGCGCCAGCAGCTCCGAGGCCAGCCTCTATGGCTACACCTTC. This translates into CASSSEASLYGYTF.

CDR3 DNA: TGTGCCAGCAGCTTGGGACAGGGAGTCGGAAACCCGCATGAAAAACTGTTTTTT. Translation: CASSLGQGVGNPHEKLFF. The chain carries TRBV5-4 and TRBJ1-4; 7 bases are shared with TRBD1. V lost 0 bases to trimming and J lost 6 bases; unmatched junction nucleotides: 14. This CDR3 has 18 amino acids. Germline loops: CDR1 SGHNT, CDR2 YYREEE (reference sequence). Complete variable domain (other parts from reference TRBV5-4 and TRBJ1-4): ETGVTQSPTHLIKTRGQQVTLRCSSQSGHNTVSWYQQALGQGPQFIFQYYREEENGRGNFPPRFSGLQFPNYSSELNVNALELDDSALYLCASSLGQGVGNPHEKLFFGSGTQLSVL.

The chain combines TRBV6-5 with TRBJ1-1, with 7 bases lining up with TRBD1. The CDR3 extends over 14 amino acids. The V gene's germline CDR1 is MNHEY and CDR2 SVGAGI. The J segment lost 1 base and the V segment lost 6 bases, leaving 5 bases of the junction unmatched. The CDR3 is CASSQGQKNTEAFF. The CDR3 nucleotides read TGTGCCAGCAGCCAGGGACAGAAGAACACTGAAGCTTTCTTT.

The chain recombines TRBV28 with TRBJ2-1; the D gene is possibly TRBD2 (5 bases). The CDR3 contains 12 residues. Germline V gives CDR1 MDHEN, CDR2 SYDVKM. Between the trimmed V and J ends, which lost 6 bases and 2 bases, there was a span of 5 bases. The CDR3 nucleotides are TGTGCCAGCAGCGGGGCCTACAATGAGCAGTTCTTC. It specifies CASSGAYNEQFF.

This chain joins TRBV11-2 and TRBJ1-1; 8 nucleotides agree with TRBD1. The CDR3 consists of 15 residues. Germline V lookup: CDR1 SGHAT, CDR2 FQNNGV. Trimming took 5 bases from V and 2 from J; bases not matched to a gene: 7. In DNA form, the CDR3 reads TGTGCCAGCAGCCCGGAGACAGGGGACAACACTGAAGCTTTCTTT. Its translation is CASSPETGDNTEAFF.

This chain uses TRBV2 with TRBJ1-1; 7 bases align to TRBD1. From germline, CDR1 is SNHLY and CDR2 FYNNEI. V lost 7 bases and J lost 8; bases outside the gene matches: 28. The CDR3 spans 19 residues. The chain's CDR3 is CASNDGDLGPTGRGEEAFF. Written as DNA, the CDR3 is TGTGCCAGCAACGACGGTGACTTGGGGCCGACAGGGCGAGGGGAAGAAGCTTTCTTT.

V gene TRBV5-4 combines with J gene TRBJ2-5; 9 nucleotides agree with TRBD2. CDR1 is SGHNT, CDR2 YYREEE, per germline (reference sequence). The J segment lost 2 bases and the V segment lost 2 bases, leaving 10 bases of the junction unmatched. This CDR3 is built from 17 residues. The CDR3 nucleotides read TGTGCCAGCAGCTTAGGATCAGCGGGGGGCCTTCAAGAGACCCAGTACTTC. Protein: CASSLGSAGGLQETQYF. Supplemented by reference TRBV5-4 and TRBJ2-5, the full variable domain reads ETGVTQSPTHLIKTRGQQVTLRCSSQSGHNTVSWYQQALGQGPQFIFQYYREEENGRGNFPPRFSGLQFPNYSSELNVNALELDDSALYLCASSLGSAGGLQETQYFGPGTRLLVL.

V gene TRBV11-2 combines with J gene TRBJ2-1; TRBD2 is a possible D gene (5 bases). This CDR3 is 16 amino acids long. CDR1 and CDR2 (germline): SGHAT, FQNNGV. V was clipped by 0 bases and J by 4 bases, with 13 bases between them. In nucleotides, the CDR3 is TGTGCCAGCAGCTTAGAAACGGACTCCCTTTACAATGAGCAGTTCTTC. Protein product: CASSLETDSLYNEQFF.

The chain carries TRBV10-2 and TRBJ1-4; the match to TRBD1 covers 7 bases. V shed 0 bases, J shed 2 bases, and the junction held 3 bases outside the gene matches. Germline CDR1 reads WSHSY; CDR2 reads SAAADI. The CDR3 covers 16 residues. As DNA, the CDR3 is TGCGCCAGCAGTGAGTCCACGGGACAGACTAATGAAAAACTGTTTTTT. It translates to CASSESTGQTNEKLFF.

The CDR3 coding sequence is TGTGCCAGCAGTTTAAAGGGGAGGCTAGCCAAAAACATTCAGTACTTC. Its protein product is CASSLKGRLAKNIQYF. The V call is TRBV28, the J call TRBJ2-4; weak D call: TRBD2 (6 bases). CDR1 and CDR2 (germline): MDHEN, SYDVKM. The CDR3 is 16 amino acids. Trimming stripped 2 bases from V and 0 bases from J, with 11 bases between.

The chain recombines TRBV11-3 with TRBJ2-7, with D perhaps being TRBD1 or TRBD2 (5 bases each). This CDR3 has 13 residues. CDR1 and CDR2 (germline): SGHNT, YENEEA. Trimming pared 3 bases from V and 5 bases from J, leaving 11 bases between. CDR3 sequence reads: CASSLQGVDEQYF. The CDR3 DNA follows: TGTGCCAGCAGCTTGCAGGGAGTGGACGAGCAGTACTTC.